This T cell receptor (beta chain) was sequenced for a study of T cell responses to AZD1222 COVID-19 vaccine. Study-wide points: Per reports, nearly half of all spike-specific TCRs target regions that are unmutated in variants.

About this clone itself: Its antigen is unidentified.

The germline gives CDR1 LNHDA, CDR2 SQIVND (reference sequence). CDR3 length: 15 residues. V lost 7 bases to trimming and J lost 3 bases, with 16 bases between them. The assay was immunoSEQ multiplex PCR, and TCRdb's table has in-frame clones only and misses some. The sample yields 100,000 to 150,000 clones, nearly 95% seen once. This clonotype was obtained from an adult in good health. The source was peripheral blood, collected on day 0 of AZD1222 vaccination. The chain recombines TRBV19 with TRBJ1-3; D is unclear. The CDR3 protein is CASTKTTLNGNTIYF. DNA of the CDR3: TGTGCCAGTACCAAGACCACCCTAAATGGAAACACCATATATTTT.